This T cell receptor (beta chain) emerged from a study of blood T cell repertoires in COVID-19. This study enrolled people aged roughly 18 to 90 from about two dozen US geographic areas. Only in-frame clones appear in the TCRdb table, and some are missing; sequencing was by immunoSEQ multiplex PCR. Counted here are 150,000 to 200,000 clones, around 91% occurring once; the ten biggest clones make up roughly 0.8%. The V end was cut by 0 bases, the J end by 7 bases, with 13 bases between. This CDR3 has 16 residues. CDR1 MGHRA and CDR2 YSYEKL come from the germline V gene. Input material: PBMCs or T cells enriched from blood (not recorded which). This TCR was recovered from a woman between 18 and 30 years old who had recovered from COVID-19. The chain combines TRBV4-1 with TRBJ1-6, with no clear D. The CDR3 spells CASSQDRRLSNSPLHF. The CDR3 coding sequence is TGCGCCAGCAGCCAAGATCGGCGGTTATCCAATTCACCCCTCCACTTT.